The rows below give T cell receptor beta chains drawn from one sample of a study of T cells in Graves' hyperthyroidism and ophthalmopathy. TCRdb passed the multiplex PCR reads through MiXCR, listing each CDR3 protein once. The data contain around 300,000 distinct CDR3 sequences, 25% of them singletons. The sequenced material came from blood. These receptor sequences come from a man aged 40-49 years with Graves' hyperthyroidism that later progressed to Graves' ophthalmopathy. Each CDR3 is given with its conserved first and last residue. D genes are given only for firm matches. Only part of the rows carry a size: once, few, many, or a class if the clone is expanded.

v_call: TRBV19
j_call: TRBJ1-1
d_call: TRBD1
cdr3_length: 13
clone_size: -
cdr3_nt: TGTGCCAGTACACAGGGGGTAGGAACTGAAGCTTTCTTT
cdr3_aa: CASTQGVGTEAFF

v_call: TRBV6-2/TRBV6-3
j_call: TRBJ2-7
d_call: TRBD1
cdr3_length: 15
clone_size: many
cdr3_nt: TGTGCCAGCAGTGTAGGTGGACAGGGGCCCTACGAGCAGTACTTC
cdr3_aa: CASSVGGQGPYEQYF

v_call: TRBV15
j_call: TRBJ2-4
d_call: -
cdr3_length: 14
clone_size: many
cdr3_nt: TGTGCCACCAGCACTCGACAGGCCGTCGGCATTCAGTACTTC
cdr3_aa: CATSTRQAVGIQYF

v_call: TRBV28
j_call: TRBJ2-5
d_call: TRBD2
cdr3_length: 17
clone_size: many
cdr3_nt: TGTGCCAGCAGACCATATCTCGCGGGGGGAGGTCAAGAGACCCAGTACTTC
cdr3_aa: CASRPYLAGGGQETQYF

v_call: TRBV4-1
j_call: TRBJ1-1
d_call: -
cdr3_length: 15
clone_size: -
cdr3_nt: TGCGCCAGCAGCCAAACACAGATCATGAACACTGAAGCTTTCTTT
cdr3_aa: CASSQTQIMNTEAFF

v_call: TRBV18
j_call: TRBJ2-7
d_call: TRBD2
cdr3_length: 15
clone_size: many
cdr3_nt: TGTGCCAGCTCACAAGCCGGGACTAGCCATTACGAGCAGTACTTC
cdr3_aa: CASSQAGTSHYEQYF

v_call: TRBV6-1
j_call: TRBJ2-7
d_call: -
cdr3_length: 14
clone_size: many
cdr3_nt: TGTGCCAGCAGTGAAGTCGGTAGCTCCTACGAGCAGTACTTC
cdr3_aa: CASSEVGSSYEQYF

v_call: TRBV4-1
j_call: TRBJ1-1
d_call: -
cdr3_length: 18
clone_size: few
cdr3_nt: TGCGCCAGCAGCCTTCCCCCATCCCTGCAAGGTGGGGGGACTGAAGCTTTCTTT
cdr3_aa: CASSLPPSLQGGGTEAFF

v_call: TRBV6-1
j_call: TRBJ2-7
d_call: -
cdr3_length: 14
clone_size: -
cdr3_nt: TGTGCCAGCAGTCGGGACACAGAGGTCTACGAGCAGTACTTC
cdr3_aa: CASSRDTEVYEQYF

v_call: TRBV7-2
j_call: TRBJ2-7
d_call: -
cdr3_length: 15
clone_size: -
cdr3_nt: TGTGCCAGCAGCGTTCGAAGGGGTATCTCCTACGAGCAGTACTTC
cdr3_aa: CASSVRRGISYEQYF

v_call: TRBV24-1
j_call: TRBJ2-7
d_call: -
cdr3_length: 15
clone_size: many
cdr3_nt: TGTGCCACCAGTGCTCCATTAGGAAGTGGATACGAGCAGTACTTC
cdr3_aa: CATSAPLGSGYEQYF

v_call: TRBV25-1
j_call: TRBJ1-1
d_call: -
cdr3_length: 14
clone_size: many
cdr3_nt: TGTGCCAGCAGTGAATATCCAGGAACCACTGAAGCTTTCTTT
cdr3_aa: CASSEYPGTTEAFF

v_call: TRBV12-3/TRBV12-4
j_call: TRBJ1-1
d_call: -
cdr3_length: 14
clone_size: few
cdr3_nt: TGTGCCAGCAGTTTAGGACAGTCGAACACTGAAGCTTTCTTT
cdr3_aa: CASSLGQSNTEAFF

v_call: TRBV12-3/TRBV12-4
j_call: TRBJ2-2
d_call: -
cdr3_length: 14
clone_size: many
cdr3_nt: TGTGCCAGCAGTCCGCGGGGACTTGCCGGGGAGCTGTTTTTT
cdr3_aa: CASSPRGLAGELFF

v_call: TRBV12-3/TRBV12-4
j_call: TRBJ2-2
d_call: TRBD2
cdr3_length: 16
clone_size: -
cdr3_nt: TGTGCCAGCAGTTTCAGCGGGAGGGGGAACACCGGGGAGCTGTTTTTT
cdr3_aa: CASSFSGRGNTGELFF

v_call: TRBV27
j_call: TRBJ2-1
d_call: -
cdr3_length: 15
clone_size: many
cdr3_nt: TGTGCCAGCACCTCCCGGGGGGCCCTGCCCAATGAGCAGTTCTTC
cdr3_aa: CASTSRGALPNEQFF